This T cell receptor beta chain was documented in a study of T cells in Graves' hyperthyroidism and ophthalmopathy. TCR beta CDR3 sequences were amplified from RNA transcripts. First-round RT-PCR with HTBI primers amplified the TCR CDR3 region. One entry per CDR3 protein, called by TCRdb with MiXCR from the multiplex PCR reads. Of roughly 400,000 distinct CDR3 sequences in the sample, roughly 25% were seen once. This receptor was obtained from a man aged 45 to 65 with Graves' hyperthyroidism. The sample comprised blood.

CDR3 protein: CASRAVGSSGYTF. The CDR3 bases are TGTGCCAGTAGGGCCGTGGGGAGTTCGGGCTACACCTTC. J is TRBJ1-2 and V is TRBV19; D remains ambiguous. Trimming took off 6 bases at V and 8 bases at J, with 16 bases between the two ends. This CDR3 comprises 13 residues. Germline assignment: CDR1 LNHDA and CDR2 SQIVND (reference sequence). The variable domain in full, completed from reference TRBV19 and TRBJ1-2, reads DGGITQSPKYLFRKEGQNVTLSCEQNLNHDAMYWYRQDPGQGLRLIYYSQIVNDFQKGDIAEGYSVSREKKESFPLTVTSAQKNPTAFYLCASRAVGSSGYTFGSGTRLTVV.